A single sample is the source of the 3 T cell receptor beta chains below, sequenced in a study of cytomegalovirus exposure and HLA in healthy donors. It was with 60 Vbeta and 13 Jbeta primers that the PCR ran. The method was immunoSEQ multiplex PCR; TCRdb's version includes in-frame clones alone and lacks a portion of them. The table includes approximately 200,000 clones, over 70% detected once. The sequenced sample was PBMCs. These receptors originate from a young woman in good health and CMV-seronegative.

The CDR3 loop is CASSLGSGETQYF. CDR3 nucleotide sequence: TGTGCCAGCAGCTTAGGTAGCGGGGAGACCCAGTACTTC. The V gene is TRBV7-2, the J gene TRBJ2-5; 7 bases line up with TRBD2. Germline values: CDR1 SGHTA, CDR2 FQGNSA. Losses at the gene ends were 1 base for V and 5 bases for J; bases not matched to a gene: 1. CDR3 size: 13 residues.

The chain joins TRBV9 to TRBJ1-2; 10 positions agree with TRBD1. The V gene's germline CDR1 is SGDLS and CDR2 YYNGEE. Trimming cost V 0 bases and J 8 bases; bases outside gene matches: 7. The CDR3 is made up of 15 amino acids. CDR3 nucleotide sequence: TGTGCCAGCAGCGTAGGGGGGGACAGGGGACAAGGCTACACCTTC. This codes for CASSVGGDRGQGYTF.

CDR3 amino acids: CASRARGGSDYGYTF. DNA for the CDR3: TGTGCCAGCAGGGCACGGGGGGGATCGGACTATGGCTACACCTTC. The V gene is TRBV2, the J gene TRBJ1-2; D might be TRBD1 (5 bases). V was clipped by 6 bases and J by 3 bases, with 17 bases between them. The CDR3 covers 15 residues. Per germline, CDR1 SNHLY and CDR2 FYNNEI. The whole variable domain, remainder taken from reference TRBV2 and TRBJ1-2, is EPEVTQTPSHQVTQMGQEVILRCVPISNHLYFYWYRQILGQKVEFLVSFYNNEISEKSEIFDDQFSVERPDGSNFTLKIRSTKLEDSAMYFCASRARGGSDYGYTFGSGTRLTVV.